A selection of T cell receptor beta chains follows, all from one sample in a study of cytomegalovirus exposure and HLA in healthy donors. Data came from immunoSEQ multiplex PCR; TCRdb stores just in-frame clones and leaves some out. Of a few hundred thousand clones in the sample, 77% were seen once. The sample consisted of PBMCs. These receptors were collected from a woman in her sixties or seventies in good health and CMV-seropositive. Both conserved end residues are part of each CDR3. A D gene is named only where the DNA matches it firmly. Not every row has a clone size; where given, it reads once, few, many or a size class.

j_gene: TRBJ1-1; d_gene: -; v_gene: TRBV4-2; abundance: -; CDR3nt: TGTGCCAGCAGCCCCCTCGGGGGGGGCACTGAAGCTTTCTTT; CDR3aa: CASSPLGGGTEAFF
j_gene: TRBJ1-2; d_gene: -; v_gene: TRBV25-1; abundance: -; CDR3nt: TGTGCCAGCAGTTTAGACGGAGACTATGGCTACACCTTC; CDR3aa: CASSLDGDYGYTF
j_gene: TRBJ1-1; d_gene: -; v_gene: TRBV4-3; abundance: -; CDR3nt: TGCGCCAGCAGCCAAGACAGGGATTCTATCTATAACACTGAAGCTTTCTTT; CDR3aa: CASSQDRDSIYNTEAFF
j_gene: TRBJ1-2; d_gene: TRBD1; v_gene: TRBV7-9; abundance: -; CDR3nt: TGTGCCAGCAGCTCCCGACAGGGGGATAGGGGCTACACCTTC; CDR3aa: CASSSRQGDRGYTF
j_gene: TRBJ2-7; d_gene: TRBD2; v_gene: TRBV5-1; abundance: -; CDR3nt: TGCGCCAGCAGCTTGGGAGCAGCGGGAGTCGGGGAGCAGTACTTC; CDR3aa: CASSLGAAGVGEQYF
j_gene: TRBJ1-2; d_gene: TRBD1; v_gene: TRBV9; abundance: -; CDR3nt: TGTGCCAGCAGCGGTGGTGCCAGGGGGCAAGTCGGCTATGGCTACACCTTC; CDR3aa: CASSGGARGQVGYGYTF
j_gene: TRBJ2-1; d_gene: TRBD1; v_gene: TRBV7-9; abundance: -; CDR3nt: TGTGCCAGCAGCCAAGGGACAGGTTTCAATGAGCAGTTCTTC; CDR3aa: CASSQGTGFNEQFF
j_gene: TRBJ2-1; d_gene: TRBD2; v_gene: TRBV19; abundance: -; CDR3nt: TGTGCCAGTAGTAATTTAGGACTAGCGCCTTACAGAGACAATGAGCAGTTCTTC; CDR3aa: CASSNLGLAPYRDNEQFF
j_gene: TRBJ2-2; d_gene: TRBD2; v_gene: TRBV5-1; abundance: -; CDR3nt: TGCGCCAGCAGCTCCCGGACTAGCAGAAATACCGGGGAGCTGTTTTTT; CDR3aa: CASSSRTSRNTGELFF
j_gene: TRBJ1-5; d_gene: -; v_gene: TRBV30; abundance: -; CDR3nt: TGTGCCTGGTGCAGGCAGGGGAGCAATCAGCCCCAGCATTTT; CDR3aa: CAWCRQGSNQPQHF
j_gene: TRBJ2-7; d_gene: TRBD2; v_gene: TRBV5-6; abundance: -; CDR3nt: TGTGCCAGCAGCCGGGGCCCGCCGGGGGGGGAGCAGTACTTC; CDR3aa: CASSRGPPGGEQYF
j_gene: TRBJ1-2; d_gene: TRBD1; v_gene: TRBV7-2; abundance: once; CDR3nt: TGTGCCAGCAGCTCCCTATCGGACAGGGTGTTCGGCTACACCTTC; CDR3aa: CASSSLSDRVFGYTF
j_gene: TRBJ2-3; d_gene: -; v_gene: TRBV18; abundance: -; CDR3nt: TGTGCCAGCTCACCACCCGAGGCTAGTCCATCGCAGTATTTT; CDR3aa: CASSPPEASPSQYF
j_gene: TRBJ1-2; d_gene: -; v_gene: TRBV7-3; abundance: -; CDR3nt: TGTGCCAGCAGCTTAACGAGGGGACTGGGCTACACCTTC; CDR3aa: CASSLTRGLGYTF
j_gene: TRBJ1-1; d_gene: TRBD1; v_gene: TRBV5-6; abundance: -; CDR3nt: TGTGCCAGCAGCGCTGGACAGGGAAGTATGAACACTGAAGCTTTCTTT; CDR3aa: CASSAGQGSMNTEAFF
j_gene: TRBJ2-3; d_gene: TRBD1; v_gene: TRBV5-1; abundance: -; CDR3nt: TGCGCCAGCAGCGAGACAGGGGGCCGGACAGATACGCAGTATTTT; CDR3aa: CASSETGGRTDTQYF